The rows below give T cell receptor beta chains drawn from one sample of a study of cytomegalovirus exposure and HLA in healthy donors. Clones were read by immunoSEQ multiplex PCR, and TCRdb kept only the in-frame ones, dropping some. The table counts about 34,000 clones; roughly 3.5% lies in the top ten. The sequencing input was PBMCs. Receptors originate from a woman aged 40 to 55 in good health and CMV-seropositive. CDR3s include the opening cysteine and the closing phenylalanine or tryptophan. Fields, in order: V gene, J gene, D gene, CDR3 protein, CDR3 DNA. A D gene is named only where the DNA matches it firmly.

TRBV4-2,TRBJ2-1,TRBD2,CASSQEPGTSKFF,TGTGCCAGCAGCCAAGAACCCGGGACTAGCAAGTTCTTC
TRBV19,TRBJ1-5,.,CASSQGLYSNQPQHF,TGTGCCAGTAGTCAGGGACTCTATAGCAATCAGCCCCAGCATTTT
TRBV2,TRBJ1-6,.,CASSAQGHINSPLHF,TGTGCCAGCAGTGCCCAAGGACACATTAATTCACCCCTCCACTTT
TRBV18,TRBJ2-1,TRBD2,CASSFGLAGGPMYNEQFF,TGTGCCAGCTCCTTCGGACTAGCGGGAGGGCCTATGTACAATGAGCAGTTCTTC
TRBV6-1,TRBJ2-7,.,CASSLDRGGEQYF,TGTGCCAGCAGTTTAGACAGGGGAGGGGAGCAGTACTTC
TRBV5-6,TRBJ2-7,.,CASSLSGILWEQYF,TGTGCCAGCAGCTTGTCTGGCATCCTGTGGGAGCAGTACTTC
TRBV18,TRBJ1-1,TRBD1,CASSPPGQENTEAFF,TGTGCCAGCTCACCGCCGGGACAGGAGAACACTGAAGCTTTCTTT
TRBV5-1,TRBJ1-5,TRBD1,CASSWTGLDQPQHF,TGCGCCAGCAGCTGGACAGGGTTGGATCAGCCCCAGCATTTT
TRBV6-1,TRBJ1-5,.,CASSEGGWGGNQPQHF,TGTGCCAGCAGTGAAGGGGGCTGGGGTGGCAATCAGCCCCAGCATTTT
TRBV25-1,TRBJ2-1,.,CASSESGRLYNEQFF,TGTGCCAGCAGTGAATCAGGGAGGCTTTACAATGAGCAGTTCTTC
TRBV19,TRBJ2-7,TRBD1,CASSPRTGGTYEQYF,TGTGCCAGTAGTCCCCGGACAGGTGGGACCTACGAGCAGTACTTC
TRBV7-2,TRBJ2-7,.,CASSLAGNYEQYF,TGTGCCAGCAGCTTAGCCGGGAACTACGAGCAGTACTTC
TRBV4-3,TRBJ2-2,TRBD2,CASSQVWLAGGTGELFF,TGCGCCAGCAGCCAAGTCTGGTTAGCGGGAGGCACCGGGGAGCTGTTTTTT
TRBV27,TRBJ2-7,TRBD1,CASSSPMSGTGTYEQYF,TGTGCCAGCAGTTCGCCGATGTCCGGGACAGGGACCTACGAGCAGTACTTC
TRBV10-3,TRBJ2-2,.,CAITRTPEGGELFF,TGTGCCATCACCCGGACTCCGGAGGGCGGGGAGCTGTTTTTT
TRBV4-2,TRBJ2-3,TRBD1,CASSRYRGQGTDTQYF,TGTGCCAGCAGCCGCTACAGGGGGCAGGGCACAGATACGCAGTATTTT
TRBV27,TRBJ2-7,TRBD1,CASRWGQGFFYEQYF,TGTGCCAGCCGGTGGGGACAGGGGTTTTTCTACGAGCAGTACTTC
TRBV2,TRBJ2-5,TRBD2,CASSQELAAQETQYF,TGTGCCAGCAGCCAAGAACTAGCGGCCCAAGAGACCCAGTACTTC
TRBV14,TRBJ1-2,.,CASSQDGPGRAGGYTF,TGTGCCAGCAGCCAAGATGGGCCCGGGAGGGCAGGGGGCTACACCTTC
TRBV30,TRBJ1-3,.,CAWSVRGRNTIYF,TGTGCCTGGAGTGTACGCGGCAGAAACACCATATATTTT
TRBV28,TRBJ1-2,.,CASGGDAYGYTF,TGTGCCAGCGGGGGGGACGCCTATGGCTACACCTTC
TRBV7-3,TRBJ1-1,.,CASSLNPRGMNTEAFF,TGTGCCAGCAGCTTAAATCCGAGGGGGATGAACACTGAAGCTTTCTTT
TRBV6-1,TRBJ2-1,TRBD1,CASSKGQGDNNEQFF,TGTGCCAGCAGTAAGGGACAGGGGGATAACAATGAGCAGTTCTTC
TRBV6-6,TRBJ1-4,TRBD1,CASSPTGGGEKLFF,TGTGCCAGCAGTCCGACAGGGGGCGGTGAAAAACTGTTTTTT
TRBV7-2,TRBJ1-2,.,CASSLGQVSFGYGYTF,TGTGCCAGCAGCTTAGGGCAGGTATCATTTGGCTATGGCTACACCTTC
TRBV30,TRBJ1-5,.,CAWSPGANSNQPQHF,TGTGCCTGGAGCCCAGGGGCTAATAGCAATCAGCCCCAGCATTTT
TRBV7-6,TRBJ2-1,.,CASSLGGGNEQFF,TGTGCCAGCAGCTTGGGGGGAGGCAATGAGCAGTTCTTC
TRBV5-6,TRBJ1-1,TRBD1,CASSYFADRDTEAFF,TGTGCCAGCAGCTATTTTGCCGACAGGGACACTGAAGCTTTCTTT
TRBV18,TRBJ2-1,TRBD2,CASSPGLAGLSYNEQFF,TGTGCCAGCTCACCGGGACTAGCGGGACTCTCCTACAATGAGCAGTTCTTC
TRBV4-2,TRBJ2-7,.,CASSPGGFYEQYF,TGTGCCAGCAGCCCCGGGGGATTCTACGAGCAGTACTTC
TRBV4-1,TRBJ2-7,.,CASSQGLGLTDFYEQYF,TGCGCCAGCAGCCAAGGTTTAGGACTGACCGATTTCTACGAGCAGTACTTC
TRBV7-8,TRBJ2-5,.,CASSLEQGETQYF,TGTGCCAGCAGCTTAGAACAGGGAGAGACCCAGTACTTC
TRBV4-2,TRBJ2-7,.,CASSQDPYEQYF,TGTGCCAGCAGCCAAGATCCTTACGAGCAGTACTTC
TRBV14,TRBJ2-5,TRBD2,CASSRSSGFQETQYF,TGTGCCAGCAGCCGGAGTAGCGGGTTTCAAGAGACCCAGTACTTC
TRBV10-3,TRBJ2-7,.,CAISVRGRSYEQYF,TGTGCCATCAGTGTTAGGGGTCGGTCCTACGAGCAGTACTTC
TRBV6-1,TRBJ2-7,.,CASSEIRLIGYEQYF,TGTGCCAGCAGTGAAATTCGACTAATCGGCTACGAGCAGTACTTC
TRBV5-1,TRBJ2-2,.,CASSSDSVVGRGAGELFF,TGCGCCAGCAGCTCGGATTCTGTCGTCGGCAGGGGCGCCGGGGAGCTGTTTTTT
TRBV5-1,TRBJ2-3,.,CASSLARSADTQYF,TGCGCCAGCAGCTTGGCCAGGTCAGCAGATACGCAGTATTTT
TRBV10-3,TRBJ1-2,.,CAISGQTETNYGYTF,TGTGCCATCAGTGGACAGACAGAGACTAACTATGGCTACACCTTC
TRBV28,TRBJ2-7,TRBD1,CASRPQGAPYEQYF,TGTGCCAGCAGGCCACAGGGGGCCCCCTACGAGCAGTACTTC
TRBV2,TRBJ2-7,.,CASSEYYEQYF,TGTGCCAGCAGTGAATACTACGAGCAGTACTTC
TRBV7-9,TRBJ1-4,.,CASSLGASGEKLFF,TGTGCCAGCAGCTTAGGTGCATCGGGTGAAAAACTGTTTTTT
TRBV20-1,TRBJ2-7,.,CSAHKVDEQYF,TGCAGTGCTCACAAAGTGGACGAGCAGTACTTC
TRBV5-8,TRBJ2-3,.,CASSLDRGTDTQYF,TGTGCCAGCAGCTTGGACAGGGGCACAGATACGCAGTATTTT
TRBV1,TRBJ2-7,.,CTSPEGLAGDPIPLSSYEQYF,TGCACCAGCCCAGAGGGACTAGCGGGGGACCCAATACCATTATCCTCCTACGAGCAGTACTTC
TRBV2,TRBJ2-7,TRBD2,CASSPTSGRDYEQYF,TGTGCCAGCAGTCCTACTAGCGGGAGGGACTACGAGCAGTACTTC
TRBV9,TRBJ2-7,.,CASSASVGLGEYEQYF,TGTGCCAGCAGCGCCTCTGTGGGACTGGGGGAGTACGAGCAGTACTTC